This TCR beta chain was captured in a study of T cells in Graves' hyperthyroidism and ophthalmopathy. Fresh peripheral blood, 10 ml, was the source of the PBMCs. In this sample, this clonotype turned up many times. The CDR3 regions of TCR beta were amplified from RNA transcripts. In the first-round RT-PCR of the TCR CDR3, the HTBI primer set was used. In TCRdb, the multiplex PCR reads were re-called with MiXCR into one record per CDR3 protein. The sample yields some 340,000 distinct CDR3 sequences, around 13% seen once. Sequencing used blood. The clonotype comes from a middle-aged woman with Graves' ophthalmopathy.

The CDR3 DNA reads TGTGCCAGCAGACCGGGACTAGGGGTCGAGACCCAGTACTTC. Amino acid sequence: CASRPGLGVETQYF. The chain links TRBV6-1 to TRBJ2-5; 8 positions agree with TRBD2. The CDR3 is made up of 14 amino acids. From germline, CDR1 is MNHNS and CDR2 SASEGT. J lost 5 bases, V lost 6 bases, and 8 bases had no gene match.